Shown below are 32 T cell receptor beta chains from a single sample sequenced in a study of OX40 agonist ivuxolimab in advanced cancers. TCRdb's copy holds only in-frame clones and misses some; the assay was immunoSEQ multiplex PCR. The repertoire consists of tens of thousands of clones, with 70% to 90% occurring once and the leading ten covering 0.76%. Sequencing used CD4+ or CD8+ T cells sorted from blood, obtained in a trial of the OX40 agonist ivuxolimab. These receptors were collected from an adult with an advanced solid tumor such as melanoma, head and neck, liver or kidney cancer.

On this clone itself: One junction end does not reproduce the germline sequence, and a read error may be involved. The V call is TRBV30, the J call TRBJ2-5, with 7 bases matching TRBD1. CDR1 is GTSNPN, CDR2 SVGIG, per germline (reference sequence). The CDR3 sequence is 21 residues long. The CDR3 DNA reads as TGTGCCTGGAGTGACGGACAGGCTCCAACCGTATCGCGGACGGGTCAAGGGACCCAGTACTTC. As protein: CAWSDGQAPTVSRTGQGTQYF.

This clone was seen a single time. J is TRBJ2-7 and V is TRBV18; possibly TRBD1 for D (5 bases). V lost 6 bases and J lost 2, with 17 bases in between. Per germline, CDR1 KGHSH and CDR2 LQKENI. The CDR3 covers 15 residues. DNA for the CDR3: TGTGCCAGCTCCAAGGAACAGGCACTAACCTACGAGCAGTACTTC. Translating it yields CASSKEQALTYEQYF.

The chain links TRBV7-9 to TRBJ1-4; D possibly corresponds to TRBD1 (5 bases). Germline CDR1 and CDR2: SEHNR and FQNEAQ (reference sequence). Deletions cut 5 bases from V and 3 bases from J, with 13 bases between. This CDR3 has 15 residues. The CDR3 bases are TGTGCCAGCAGCCCCTGGGACGGGGCTAATGAAAAACTGTTTTTT. Its protein product is CASSPWDGANEKLFF. The full variable domain, its missing parts supplied by reference TRBV7-9 and TRBJ1-4, is DTGVSQNPRHKITKRGQNVTFRCDPISEHNRLYWYRQTLGQGPEFLTYFQNEAQLEKSRLLSDRFSAERPKGSFSTLEIQRTEQGDSAMYLCASSPWDGANEKLFFGSGTQLSVL.

The V and J genes are TRBV4-3 and TRBJ2-5; a weak D match, TRBD1 (6 bases). The CDR3 contains 18 residues. Between the trimmed V and J ends, which lost 1 base and 0 bases, there was a span of 18 bases. CDR1 LGHNA and CDR2 YSLEER come from the germline V gene. This CDR3 is CASSQARLGAIDQETQYF. CDR3 DNA: TGCGCCAGCAGCCAAGCACGTCTGGGGGCGATCGACCAAGAGACCCAGTACTTC.

The chain carries TRBV7-3 and TRBJ2-5, with TRBD2 matching over 8 bases. Germline loops: CDR1 SGHTA, CDR2 FQGTGA. The CDR3 totals 15 residues. V was clipped by 4 bases and J by 2 bases; unmatched bases: 6. This chain's CDR3 is CASSSRGLAQETQYF. CDR3 in DNA: TGTGCCAGCAGCTCGAGAGGACTAGCTCAAGAGACCCAGTACTTC.

This clone was detected only a few times. The V call is TRBV13, the J call TRBJ2-3, with 9 bases lining up with TRBD2. The CDR3 is 17 residues long. Germline V gives CDR1 PRHDT, CDR2 FYEKMQ (reference sequence). With V trimmed by 5 bases and J by 6 bases, 15 bases remained unmatched. The CDR3 sequence is CASSPAPGSGSPDTQYF. The DNA for the CDR3 is TGTGCCAGCAGCCCCGCCCCGGGTAGCGGGAGTCCCGATACGCAGTATTTT.

The chain has TRBV11-2 and TRBJ2-1; 8 bases are a match to TRBD2. This CDR3 has 15 residues. Germline CDR1 SGHAT, CDR2 FQNNGV. The V and J ends lost 4 bases and 4 bases, in that order; junction bases with no gene match: 6. CDR3 sequence reads: CASSSGLGRYNEQFF. In DNA form, the CDR3 reads TGTGCCAGCAGCTCGGGACTAGGGAGGTACAATGAGCAGTTCTTC.

The chain joins TRBV25-1 to TRBJ2-5; 8 nucleotides align to TRBD1. CDR1 and CDR2 from the germline V gene are MGHDK and SYGVNS. V was pared by 4 bases and J by 4 bases, with 8 bases of the junction left unmatched. The length of the CDR3 is 15 residues. CDR3 loop: CASSGGQGGRETQYF. DNA of the CDR3: TGTGCCAGCAGTGGAGGACAGGGAGGTCGAGAGACCCAGTACTTC. The full variable domain, in which reference TRBV25-1 and TRBJ2-5 provide the parts outside the CDR3, is EADIYQTPRYLVIGTGKKITLECSQTMGHDKMYWYQQDPGMELHLIHYSYGVNSTEKGDLSSESTVSRIRTEHFPLTLESARPSHTSQYLCASSGGQGGRETQYFGPGTRLLVL.

The V gene is TRBV4-3, the J gene TRBJ2-5; D assignment may be TRBD1 or TRBD2 (5 bases each). CDR1 and CDR2 from the germline V gene are LGHNA and YSLEER. Deletions cut 0 bases from V and 1 base from J, with 9 bases between. CDR3 length: 15 amino acids. Here the CDR3 reads CASSQDEGFQETQYF. The CDR3 nucleotides read TGCGCCAGCAGCCAAGATGAGGGGTTCCAAGAGACCCAGTACTTC.

This clone was detected only a few times. This chain joins TRBV19 and TRBJ2-7, with 8 positions matching TRBD1. Germline values: CDR1 LNHDA, CDR2 SQIVND (reference sequence). This CDR3 is 13 amino acids long. The junction had 9 bases not matched to a gene; V was cut back by 7 bases and J by 7 bases. DNA of the CDR3: TGTGCCAGTAACCGACAGGGGAAAGGGGAGCAGTACTTC. Translation: CASNRQGKGEQYF. The complete variable domain, with remaining parts taken from reference TRBV19 and TRBJ2-7, reads DGGITQSPKYLFRKEGQNVTLSCEQNLNHDAMYWYRQDPGQGLRLIYYSQIVNDFQKGDIAEGYSVSREKKESFPLTVTSAQKNPTAFYLCASNRQGKGEQYFGPGTRLTVT.

This clone has just a few counts. V gene TRBV5-4 combines with J gene TRBJ1-2; no clear D. Germline CDR1 SGHNT, CDR2 YYREEE (reference sequence). Trimming took 9 bases from V and 4 from J, leaving 13 bases between them. The CDR3 is made up of 12 amino acids. The CDR3 DNA sequence: TGTGCCACCCTGGCGCCTCCCTATGGCTACACCTTC. This encodes CATLAPPYGYTF.

The V call is TRBV7-2, the J call TRBJ1-5; the match to TRBD1 covers 7 bases. CDR1 and CDR2 (germline): SGHTA, FQGNSA. V was clipped by 6 bases and J by 3 bases; unmatched bases: 2. CDR3 size: 13 residues. The CDR3 loop reads CASRGTDNQPQHF. The CDR3, as DNA: TGTGCCAGCAGGGGGACAGACAATCAGCCCCAGCATTTT. Together with reference TRBV7-2 and TRBJ1-5, the CDR3 gives the full variable domain: GAGVSQSPSNKVTEKGKDVELRCDPISGHTALYWYRQSLGQGLEFLIYFQGNSAPDKSGLPSDRFSAERTGGSVSTLTIQRTQQEDSAVYLCASRGTDNQPQHFGDGTRLSIL.

V and J are TRBV7-9 and TRBJ2-4; tentative D call: TRBD1 (6 bases). V was pared by 5 bases and J by 2 bases, with 22 bases between. This CDR3 has 18 amino acids. Germline V gene data show CDR1 as SEHNR and CDR2 as FQNEAQ (reference sequence). The CDR3 region is CASSPHPSGARTKNIQYF. The CDR3 DNA is TGTGCCAGCAGCCCTCATCCATCAGGGGCTCGGACCAAAAACATTCAGTACTTC.

The chain has TRBV6-5 and TRBJ1-5, with 9 bases aligning to TRBD1. Germline CDR1 and CDR2: MNHEY and SVGAGI. Losses at the gene ends were 6 bases for V and 2 bases for J; bases not matched to a gene: 5. This CDR3 contains 15 residues. The CDR3 DNA reads TGTGCCAGCAGCACGGACAGGGGAGGCAATCAGCCCCAGCATTTT. It is translated as CASSTDRGGNQPQHF.

The V and J genes are TRBV7-2 and TRBJ2-7; possible D gene TRBD2, 7 bases. V lost 5 bases and J lost 4, with 18 bases in between. Germline lookup yields CDR1 SGHTA and CDR2 FQGNSA. The CDR3 has 15 residues. This CDR3 is CASSRGGGRGYEQYF. The CDR3 DNA sequence: TGTGCCAGCAGCCGTGGGGGCGGGAGAGGGTACGAGCAGTACTTC.

The table lists this clone with a few counts. This chain uses TRBV11-2 with TRBJ1-2; no definite D call. V lost 5 bases to trimming and J lost 4 bases, with 14 bases between them. Per the germline V gene, CDR1 is SGHAT and CDR2 is FQNNGV. The CDR3 totals 14 residues. In DNA, the CDR3 is TGTGCCAGCAGCACCCCTCGGGTTGGCTATGGCTACACCTTC. This encodes CASSTPRVGYGYTF.

CDR3 sequence (DNA): TGTGCCAGCTCACCACCGCCCATAGCGGGATACAATGAGCAGTTCTTC. It specifies CASSPPPIAGYNEQFF. This chain connects TRBV18 to TRBJ2-1; 8 bases match TRBD2. The CDR3 consists of 16 residues. Germline V gives CDR1 KGHSH, CDR2 LQKENI. Trimming at V came to 0 bases and at J to 4 bases, leaving 5 bases not matched to a gene.

The chain has TRBV19 and TRBJ1-3; unclear D gene. The germline V gene has CDR1 LNHDA and CDR2 SQIVND (reference sequence). The length of the CDR3 is 13 residues. With 5 bases removed from V and 11 bases from J, the gap between germline ends came to 16 bases. CDR3 amino acids: CASSLYPSVSIYF. CDR3 DNA: TGTGCCAGTAGTCTTTATCCATCGGTTTCCATATATTTT.

The rearrangement joins TRBV28 to TRBJ1-2; TRBD1 aligns across 9 bases. There are 15 residues in the CDR3. The junction had 12 bases not matched to a gene; V was cut back by 5 bases and J by 8 bases. Looked up from germline, CDR1 is MDHEN and CDR2 is SYDVKM. CDR3 nucleotide sequence: TGTGCCAGCAGTCGGCCGGGACAGGGTTGGAGAGGCTACACCTTC. Residues: CASSRPGQGWRGYTF.

The V and J genes are TRBV19 and TRBJ2-1; D possibly corresponds to TRBD1 (5 bases). Per germline, CDR1 LNHDA and CDR2 SQIVND (reference sequence). Trimming took 4 bases from V and 4 from J, leaving 8 bases between them. The CDR3 extends over 13 amino acids. This chain's CDR3 is CASSTTGYNEQFF. The DNA for the CDR3 is TGTGCCAGTAGTACCACAGGTTACAATGAGCAGTTCTTC. The whole variable domain, filled in from reference TRBV19 and TRBJ2-1, reads DGGITQSPKYLFRKEGQNVTLSCEQNLNHDAMYWYRQDPGQGLRLIYYSQIVNDFQKGDIAEGYSVSREKKESFPLTVTSAQKNPTAFYLCASSTTGYNEQFFGPGTRLTVL.

This clone was detected only a few times. The rearrangement joins TRBV27 to TRBJ2-2, with 7 nucleotides matching TRBD2. The CDR3 consists of 16 residues. CDR1 is MNHEY and CDR2 is SMNVEV in the germline V gene (reference sequence). V was pared by 5 bases and J by 4 bases, with 10 bases of the junction left unmatched. The CDR3 DNA reads as TGTGCCAGCAGTACCGGCGGGGGTCGGGGCACCGGGGAGCTGTTTTTT. It encodes CASSTGGGRGTGELFF.

This chain connects TRBV6-5 to TRBJ1-5; 9 bases are a match to TRBD1. CDR3 length: 14 amino acids. Per germline, CDR1 MNHEY and CDR2 SVGAGI. V lost 5 bases to trimming and J lost 5 bases; unmatched junction nucleotides: 4. CDR3 residues: CASSLDRGDQPQHF. The CDR3 region has the DNA TGTGCCAGCAGTCTGGACAGGGGAGATCAGCCCCAGCATTTT.

The chain employs TRBV6-6 and TRBJ2-7; a weak D match, TRBD2 (5 bases). The germline CDR1 and CDR2 sequences are MNHNY and SVGAGI (reference sequence). The CDR3 has 14 amino acids. V lost 5 bases to trimming and J lost 3 bases, with 14 bases between them. The CDR3 loop reads CASSQRGADYEQYF. In nucleotides, the CDR3 is TGTGCCAGCAGTCAACGCGGAGCGGACTACGAGCAGTACTTC.

The chain combines TRBV18 with TRBJ1-1; possible D gene TRBD1, 5 bases. V lost 2 bases to trimming and J lost 7 bases, with 5 bases between them. Germline V gene data show CDR1 as KGHSH and CDR2 as LQKENI. This CDR3 region has 11 residues. As DNA, the CDR3 is TGTGCCAGCTCACCAGGGGGTGAAGCTTTCTTT. It is translated as CASSPGGEAFF.

The chain uses TRBV7-2 and TRBJ1-4; TRBD1 matches 8 bases. This CDR3 comprises 16 residues. V was pared by 1 base and J by 3 bases, with 4 bases of the junction left unmatched. CDR1 and CDR2 from the germline V gene are SGHTA and FQGNSA. CDR3 amino acids: CASSLGPGGPNEKLFF. The CDR3 region has the DNA TGTGCCAGCAGCTTAGGACCAGGGGGCCCTAATGAAAAACTGTTTTTT.

The chain has TRBV18 and TRBJ2-1, with D uncertain. The V end was cut by 6 bases, the J end by 0 bases, with 9 bases between. The CDR3 runs 14 residues. Looked up from germline, CDR1 is KGHSH and CDR2 is LQKENI. The CDR3 DNA sequence: TGTGCCAGCTCCCTTCAGAGCTCCTACAATGAGCAGTTCTTC. Its protein is CASSLQSSYNEQFF.

The V gene is TRBV7-8, the J gene TRBJ2-2; perhaps TRBD2 as D (6 bases). Germline CDR1 SGHVS, CDR2 FQNEAQ. The V and J ends lost 3 bases and 0 bases respectively, with 11 bases between them. This CDR3 spans 16 amino acids. Written as DNA, the CDR3 is TGTGCCAGCAGCTTGATGCGGGGTGCGAACACCGGGGAGCTGTTTTTT. Protein product: CASSLMRGANTGELFF. The full variable domain, completed using reference TRBV7-8 and TRBJ2-2, is GAGVSQSPRYKVAKRGQDVALRCDPISGHVSLFWYQQALGQGPEFLTYFQNEAQLDKSGLPSDRFFAERPEGSVSTLKIQRTQQEDSAVYLCASSLMRGANTGELFFGEGSRLTVL.

The chain employs TRBV5-4 and TRBJ1-2, with no clear D. Trimming removed 2 bases at V and 4 bases at J, with 15 bases between. There are 15 residues in the CDR3. Germline V lookup: CDR1 SGHNT, CDR2 YYREEE (reference sequence). As DNA, the CDR3 is TGTGCCAGCAGCTTTGGGAGCCGAGGACTCTATGGCTACACCTTC. It specifies CASSFGSRGLYGYTF.

CDR3 region: CSVPPGGTSGYNEQFF. CDR3 nucleotides: TGCAGCGTTCCGCCGGGCGGGACTAGCGGCTACAATGAGCAGTTCTTC. V and J are TRBV29-1 and TRBJ2-1; 11 nucleotides line up with TRBD2. Losses at the gene ends were 5 bases for V and 3 bases for J; bases not matched to a gene: 9. CDR1 is SQVTM and CDR2 is ANQGSEA in the germline V gene. The CDR3 has 16 residues.

There are a few counts of this clone. This sequence joins TRBV6-6 and TRBJ1-5, with a possible D match to TRBD1 (5 bases). Between the trimmed V and J ends, which lost 7 bases and 7 bases, there was a span of 11 bases. The CDR3 runs 12 residues. Germline loops: CDR1 MNHNY, CDR2 SVGAGI (reference sequence). The CDR3 is CASTGREQPQHF. The CDR3 DNA sequence: TGTGCCAGCACTGGCAGGGAACAGCCCCAGCATTTT.

This clone appeared a few times. The J gene is TRBJ1-1, the V gene TRBV6-5; D call uncertain. The CDR3 runs to 15 residues. Germline CDR1 and CDR2: MNHEY and SVGAGI. The V end lost 5 bases, the J end lost 3 bases, and 16 bases lay between the germline ends. CDR3 sequence reads: CASSPLGTRDTEAFF. For the CDR3, the DNA is TGTGCCAGCAGTCCACTTGGCACGCGGGACACTGAAGCTTTCTTT.

The V call is TRBV5-1, the J call TRBJ1-2, with TRBD1 as a possible D gene (5 bases). The CDR3 sequence is 12 residues long. The germline CDR1 and CDR2 sequences are SGHRS and YFSETQ. V shed 4 bases and J shed 5 bases, with 9 bases lying between them. The DNA for the CDR3 is TGCGCCAGCAGCGGGACGGAGTATGGCTACACCTTC. Its protein is CASSGTEYGYTF.